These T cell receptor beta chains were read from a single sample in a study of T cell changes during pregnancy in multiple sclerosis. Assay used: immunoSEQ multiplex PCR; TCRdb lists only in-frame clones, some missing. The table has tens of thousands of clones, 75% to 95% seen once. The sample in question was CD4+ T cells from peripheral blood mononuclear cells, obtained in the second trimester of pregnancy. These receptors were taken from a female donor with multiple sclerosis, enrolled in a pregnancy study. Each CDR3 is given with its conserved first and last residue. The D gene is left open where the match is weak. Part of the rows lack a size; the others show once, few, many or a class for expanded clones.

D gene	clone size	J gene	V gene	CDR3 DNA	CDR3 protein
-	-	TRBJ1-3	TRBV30	TGTGCCTGGAGCGGTCACTCTGGAAACACCATATATTTT	CAWSGHSGNTIYF
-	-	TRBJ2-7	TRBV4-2	TGTGCCAGCAGCCAAGACAGGGTCGAGCAGTACTTC	CASSQDRVEQYF
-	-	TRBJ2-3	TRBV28	TGTGCCAGCAGTTTTTCGGGTCCGTGGGATACGCAGTATTTT	CASSFSGPWDTQYF
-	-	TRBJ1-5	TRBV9	TGTGCCAGCAGCTCCGCAGGGAATCAGCCCCAGCATTTT	CASSSAGNQPQHF
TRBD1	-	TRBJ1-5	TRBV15	TGTGCCACCAGCCAAACCCACAGGGGAGTAAGCAATCAGCCCCAGCATTTT	CATSQTHRGVSNQPQHF
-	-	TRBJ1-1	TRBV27	TGTGCCAGCAGTTTCTACACAGGGAGGAACACTGAAGCTTTCTTT	CASSFYTGRNTEAFF
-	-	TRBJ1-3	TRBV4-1	TGCGCCAGCAGCCCGGGAAATTGGGCCCTCTCTGGAAACACCATATATTTT	CASSPGNWALSGNTIYF
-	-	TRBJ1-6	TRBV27	TGTGCCAGCAGTTTAGGCGGTTCACCCCTCCACTTT	CASSLGGSPLHF
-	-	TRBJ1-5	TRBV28	TGTGCCAGCAGTCGGACTCCCAAGGATTTTAGCAATCAGCCCCAGCATTTT	CASSRTPKDFSNQPQHF
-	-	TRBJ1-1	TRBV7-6	TGTGCCAGCAGCCCCGGGGGGCCTTTGAACACTGAAGCTTTCTTT	CASSPGGPLNTEAFF
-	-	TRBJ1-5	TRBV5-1	TGCGCCAGCAGCTTGGGCGGGGCCAGCAATCAGCCCCAGCATTTT	CASSLGGASNQPQHF
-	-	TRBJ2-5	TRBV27	TGTGCCACATCGTCTGACACGTGGGAGACCCAGTACTTC	CATSSDTWETQYF
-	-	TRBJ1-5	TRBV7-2	TGTGCCAGCAGCTTGGGGGGGGTTAACAATCAGCCCCAGCATTTT	CASSLGGVNNQPQHF
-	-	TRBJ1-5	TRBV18	TGTGCCAGCTCACCAGGGCCGTACCAGCCCCAGCATTTT	CASSPGPYQPQHF
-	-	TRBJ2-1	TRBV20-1	TGCAGTGCCGGACAGAACGAGCAGTTCTTC	CSAGQNEQFF
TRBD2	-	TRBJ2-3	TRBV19	TGTGCCAGTAGTATCACAGCGGGGGAGAGGGATACGCAGTATTTT	CASSITAGERDTQYF
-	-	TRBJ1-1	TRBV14	TGTGCCAGCAGCCAAGAAGCGGTGGGGAACACTGAAGCTTTCTTT	CASSQEAVGNTEAFF
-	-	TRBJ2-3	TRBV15	TGTGCCACCAGCCTTGGGGCAGGGACTAGCACAGATACGCAGTATTTT	CATSLGAGTSTDTQYF
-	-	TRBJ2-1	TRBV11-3	TGTGCCAGCAGCTTCGGCGCTAGCTCCTACAATGAGCAGTTCTTC	CASSFGASSYNEQFF
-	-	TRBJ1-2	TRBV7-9	TGTGCCAGCAGCTTAAGTTCACATACGTATGGCTACACCTTC	CASSLSSHTYGYTF
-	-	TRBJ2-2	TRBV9	TGTGCCAGCAGCGTTCAAGCGGAGAGCACCGGGGAGCTGTTTTTT	CASSVQAESTGELFF
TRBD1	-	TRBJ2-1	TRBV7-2	TGTGCCAGCAGCCCCCGGACAGGATACAATGAGCAGTTCTTC	CASSPRTGYNEQFF
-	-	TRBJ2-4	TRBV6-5	TGTGCCAGCAGTTACGGAGGGGTAGGGCCCAAAAACATTCAGTACTTC	CASSYGGVGPKNIQYF
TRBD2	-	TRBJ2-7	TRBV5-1	TGCGCCAGCAGCTTGGGGACTAGCGGGAGGCCTCCCTACGAGCAGTACTTC	CASSLGTSGRPPYEQYF
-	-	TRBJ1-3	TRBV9	TGTGCCAGCAGCCCCCGGGGAGGGGCCTCTGGAAACACCATATATTTT	CASSPRGGASGNTIYF
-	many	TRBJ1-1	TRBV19	TGTGCCAGTAGTAGAAGACAGAACACTGAAGCTTTCTTT	CASSRRQNTEAFF
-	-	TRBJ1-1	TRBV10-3	TGTGCCATCAGTGCCCGGAACACTGAAGCTTTCTTT	CAISARNTEAFF
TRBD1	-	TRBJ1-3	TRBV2	TGTGCCAGCAGCGAACAGGGGGCGGACGGAAACACCATATATTTT	CASSEQGADGNTIYF
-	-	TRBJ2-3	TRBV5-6	TGTGCCAGCAGTACCGGGTCTCCCGGGGGTACGCAGTATTTT	CASSTGSPGGTQYF
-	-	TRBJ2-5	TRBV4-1	TGCGCCAGCAGCCAAGGGACTCGGGAGACCCAGTACTTC	CASSQGTRETQYF
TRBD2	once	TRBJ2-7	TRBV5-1	TGCGCCAGCAGCTTGGGTTTGGGCGGGAGGCGGTTCGAGCAGTACTTC	CASSLGLGGRRFEQYF
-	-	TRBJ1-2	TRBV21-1	TGTGCCAGTTTAGACAGGGGAGGGAGCGGCTACACCTTC	CASLDRGGSGYTF
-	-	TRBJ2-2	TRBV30	TGTGCCGCACCCGGGACACCGAACACCGGGGAGCTGTTTTTT	CAAPGTPNTGELFF
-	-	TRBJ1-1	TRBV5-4	TGTGCCAGCAGCTCTGCCCTGGACGGGGGGAGCACTGAAGCTTTCTTT	CASSSALDGGSTEAFF
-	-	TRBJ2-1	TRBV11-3	TGTGCCAGCAGCTTAGTTCCCGTAAATGAGCAGTTCTTC	CASSLVPVNEQFF
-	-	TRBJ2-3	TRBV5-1	TGCGCCAGCAGCCTTCCTTCAGATACGCAGTATTTT	CASSLPSDTQYF
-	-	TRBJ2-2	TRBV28	TGTGCCAGCAGTTTCTCAGGGACCGGGGAGCTGTTTTTT	CASSFSGTGELFF
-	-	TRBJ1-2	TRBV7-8	TGTGCCAGCAGCTTGGTGGCCGCTAACTATGGCTACACCTTC	CASSLVAANYGYTF
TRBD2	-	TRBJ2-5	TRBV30	TGTGCCTGGAGCGGGGGGGTGGGAGAGACCCAGTACTTC	CAWSGGVGETQYF
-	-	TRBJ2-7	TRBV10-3	TGTGCCATCAGTGGACAGAACTCCGAGCAGTACTTC	CAISGQNSEQYF
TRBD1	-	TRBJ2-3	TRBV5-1	TGCGCCAGCAGCTTGACAGGGGGCGCAGATACGCAGTATTTT	CASSLTGGADTQYF
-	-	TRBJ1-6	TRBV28	TGTGCCAGCAGTTTATCCGGCTATAATTCACCCCTCCACTTT	CASSLSGYNSPLHF
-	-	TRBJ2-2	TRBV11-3	TGTGCCATCCGGGACTTCTTTACCGGGGAGCTGTTTTTT	CAIRDFFTGELFF
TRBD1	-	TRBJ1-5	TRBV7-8	TGTGCCAGCAGCTTCTCAGGGGGCCGGGGCAATCAGCCCCAGCATTTT	CASSFSGGRGNQPQHF
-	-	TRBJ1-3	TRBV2	TGTGCCAGCAGTGAAATCCAGGGGAGAGGAAACACCATATATTTT	CASSEIQGRGNTIYF
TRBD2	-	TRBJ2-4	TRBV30	TGTGCCTGGAGCTCCGGGACTAGCGGGAGGCTCGGGGACATTCAGTACTTC	CAWSSGTSGRLGDIQYF
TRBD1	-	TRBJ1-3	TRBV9	TGTGCCAGCAGCGTAGTTGGACAGGGTCCTGGAAACACCATATATTTT	CASSVVGQGPGNTIYF
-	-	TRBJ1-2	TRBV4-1	TGCGCCAGCAGCCAAGTAGACTTCTATGGCTACACCTTC	CASSQVDFYGYTF
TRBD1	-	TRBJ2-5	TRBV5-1	TGCGCCAGCAGCTGGACAGGCCAAGAGACCCAGTACTTC	CASSWTGQETQYF